The T cell receptor (beta chain) described here comes from a study of CD8 T cells in Susac syndrome. cDNA came from roughly 0.5 to 1 ug RNA primed by random hexamers. The amplification used immunoSEQ multiplex PCR on TCR beta CDR3; it spanned 54 Vbeta and 13 Jbeta. MiXCR, applied by TCRdb to the immunoSEQ multiplex PCR reads, yields one record per CDR3 protein. The sample carries roughly 50,000 distinct CDR3 sequences, under 95% recorded once. This CDR3 spans 19 amino acids. The V and J ends lost 1 base and 0 bases, in that order; junction bases with no gene match: 14. Germline assignment: CDR1 SGHRS and CDR2 YFSETQ. Sequencing of TCR beta was carried out in blood CD8+ and CD4+ T cells. CD8+ and CD4+ T cells were negatively isolated; TEMRA cells were FACS-enriched.

V usage is TRBV5-1 and J usage is TRBJ1-1, with 8 bases identical to TRBD1. The specimen was CD8+ T cells from PBMCs. This sequence was found in a human donor in good health. CDR3 in DNA: TGCGCCAGCAGCTTGAGCCCGGAAACAGGGGGGGGGATGAACACTGAAGCTTTCTTT. Amino acid sequence: CASSLSPETGGGMNTEAFF. The full variable domain, with the rest looked up from reference TRBV5-1 and TRBJ1-1, is KAGVTQTPRYLIKTRGQQVTLSCSPISGHRSVSWYQQTPGQGLQFLFEYFSETQRNKGNFPGRFSGRQFSNSRSEMNVSTLELGDSALYLCASSLSPETGGGMNTEAFFGQGTRLTVV.